This is a list of T cell receptor beta chains from one sample in a study of OX40 agonist ivuxolimab in advanced cancers. Assay used: immunoSEQ multiplex PCR; TCRdb lists only in-frame clones, some missing. In the table there are around 81,000 clones, 88% of which are singletons. The starting material was CD4+ or CD8+ T cells sorted from blood, obtained in a trial of the OX40 agonist ivuxolimab. The source of these receptors is an adult with an advanced solid tumor such as melanoma, head and neck, liver or kidney cancer. Each CDR3 is given with its conserved first and last residue. The D gene is left open where the match is weak. Rows give clone size only sometimes, using once, few, many, or a class for an expanded clone.

abundance: NA
v_gene: TRBV2
j_gene: TRBJ1-2
d_gene: NA
CDR3aa: CASSVLVSNYGYTF
CDR3nt: TGTGCCAGCAGTGTTTTAGTCTCTAACTATGGCTACACCTTC

abundance: NA
v_gene: TRBV18
j_gene: TRBJ2-3
d_gene: NA
CDR3aa: CASSPPVTDTQYF
CDR3nt: TGTGCCAGCTCACCTCCCGTCACAGATACGCAGTATTTT

abundance: NA
v_gene: TRBV28
j_gene: TRBJ2-7
d_gene: NA
CDR3aa: CASSGGTANSYEQYF
CDR3nt: TGTGCCAGCAGTGGAGGGACAGCCAATTCCTACGAGCAGTACTTC

abundance: NA
v_gene: TRBV28
j_gene: TRBJ1-4
d_gene: NA
CDR3aa: CASSSVGKGANEKLFF
CDR3nt: TGTGCCAGCAGTTCGGTTGGTAAGGGGGCTAATGAAAAACTGTTTTTT

abundance: NA
v_gene: TRBV7-2
j_gene: TRBJ1-2
d_gene: NA
CDR3aa: CASSPDSFNYGYTF
CDR3nt: TGTGCCAGCAGCCCGGACAGCTTTAACTATGGCTACACCTTC

abundance: few
v_gene: TRBV6-5
j_gene: TRBJ1-5
d_gene: TRBD1
CDR3aa: CASRESRGRQPQHF
CDR3nt: TGTGCCAGCAGGGAATCCAGGGGGAGACAGCCCCAGCATTTT

abundance: NA
v_gene: TRBV6-6
j_gene: TRBJ2-2
d_gene: NA
CDR3aa: CASSYGGPNTGELFF
CDR3nt: TGTGCCAGCAGTTACGGGGGTCCTAACACCGGGGAGCTGTTTTTT

abundance: NA
v_gene: TRBV7-9
j_gene: TRBJ2-3
d_gene: NA
CDR3aa: CASSRSGYTQYF
CDR3nt: TGTGCCAGCAGCCGTTCAGGATATACGCAGTATTTT

abundance: once
v_gene: TRBV28
j_gene: TRBJ2-3
d_gene: TRBD2
CDR3aa: CASSSTGTTFRDTQYF
CDR3nt: TGTGCCAGCAGTTCTACCGGGACTACCTTTAGGGATACGCAGTATTTT

abundance: NA
v_gene: TRBV11-2
j_gene: TRBJ1-5
d_gene: NA
CDR3aa: CASSLAGDQPQHF
CDR3nt: TGTGCCAGCAGCTTAGCAGGGGATCAGCCCCAGCATTTT